This T cell receptor (beta chain) was obtained from a study of regulatory T cells in long-lasting Graves disease. Findings and caveats of the study: In persistent patients, shared public clonotypes (around 2,500) outnumbered those in new patients (approximately 880).

Through Arm-PCR of CDR3 regions and iRepertoire HTBI primers, TCR beta libraries were built. MiXCR, applied by TCRdb to the multiplex PCR reads, yields one record per CDR3 protein. The sample has hundreds of thousands of distinct CDR3 sequences; under 20% are singletons. CDR1 and CDR2 (germline): SGHAT, FQNNGV. The ends were cut back, 1 base at V and 5 bases at J, with 12 bases in the middle. This CDR3 is built from 14 residues. Stated time point: newly diagnosed GD, antithyroid drugs for less than 3 months. PBMC RNA was the source of the TCR library. Points on this clonotype: Antigen unknown.

This sample also belongs to another study, concerning T cells in Graves' hyperthyroidism and ophthalmopathy. According to that study: Peripheral blood also featured most of the thyroid clonotypes expanded above 0.001.

Sequences were derived from peripheral blood mononuclear cells (PBMCs), sampled at new diagnosis, from a patient treated with antithyroid drugs. The gene calls are TRBV11-2 and TRBJ2-7; weak D call: TRBD1 (6 bases). The receptor comes from a woman younger than 45 with Graves disease. DNA of the CDR3: TGTGCCAGCAGCTTAGTCGGAACAGGGAACGAGCAGTACTTC. Its protein product is CASSLVGTGNEQYF. Together with reference TRBV11-2 and TRBJ2-7, the CDR3 gives the full variable domain: EAGVAQSPRYKIIEKRQSVAFWCNPISGHATLYWYQQILGQGPKLLIQFQNNGVVDDSQLPKDRFSAERLKGVDSTLKIQPAKLEDSAVYLCASSLVGTGNEQYFGPGTRLTVT.